These T cell receptor beta chains were read from a single sample in a study of T cell repertoires in cytomegalovirus infection. TCRdb analysed the reads with MiXCR anew, one entry per CDR3 protein. This sample has 570,000 or so distinct CDR3 sequences, with over 35% found just once. The antigens of these receptors remain unknown. The source material was cultured PBMCs, sampled from culture after CMV antigen stimulation. These receptors all come from a human donor in good health (CMV status not recorded). Some clones in this sample may be carry-over from other donors' samples. Both conserved end residues are part of each CDR3. The D gene is left open where the match is weak. Not every row has a clone size; where given, it reads once, few, many or a size class.

D gene,clone size,V gene,J gene,CDR3 DNA,CDR3 protein
NA,NA,TRBV12-3/TRBV12-4,TRBJ2-3,TGTGCCAGCACCCCCGGCAGCAGGGCAGATACGCAGTATTTT,CASTPGSRADTQYF
NA,once,TRBV4-1,TRBJ2-1,TGCGCCAGCAGCCAACGGAAGGGAGAATACAATGAGCAGTTCTTC,CASSQRKGEYNEQFF
NA,NA,TRBV25-1,TRBJ2-3,TGTGCCAGCACCTCCCCAAGTTCGGGGATAGATACGCAGTATTTT,CASTSPSSGIDTQYF
NA,NA,TRBV20-1,TRBJ1-4,TGCAGTGTGCCAGCTACAACTAATGAAAAACTGTTTTTT,CSVPATTNEKLFF
TRBD1,NA,TRBV6-2/TRBV6-3,TRBJ2-5,TGTGCCAGCAGTTACACCATGGGACAGGGCAGGGAGACCCAGTACTTC,CASSYTMGQGRETQYF
NA,NA,TRBV6-1,TRBJ2-2,TGTGCCAGCAGTCCCCTGCAGGGCCTCGGGGAGCTGTTTTTT,CASSPLQGLGELFF
NA,few,TRBV19,TRBJ2-7,TGTGCCAGTAGTATATATGGGGGGGGACAAGACTACGAGCAGTACTTC,CASSIYGGGQDYEQYF
NA,few,TRBV7-3,TRBJ2-2,TGTGCCAGCAGCCCCCCCGCGGCCAACACCGGGGAGCTGTTTTTT,CASSPPAANTGELFF
NA,NA,TRBV6-1,TRBJ1-5,TGTGCCAGCAGTGAAGCACAGGGTAGGAATCAGCCCCAGCATTTT,CASSEAQGRNQPQHF
TRBD1,few,TRBV20-1,TRBJ2-4,TGCAGTGCTAGAGATGGGAGACAGGGGGCTCCCATTCAGTACTTC,CSARDGRQGAPIQYF
NA,many,TRBV7-2,TRBJ2-3,TGTGCCAGCAGCTTATTGAGCACAGATACGCAGTATTTT,CASSLLSTDTQYF
NA,few,TRBV6-2/TRBV6-3,TRBJ2-1,TGTGCCAGTCAGTGGGACCCATACAATGAGCAGTTCTTC,CASQWDPYNEQFF
NA,NA,TRBV2,TRBJ2-5,TGTGCCAGCAGCGCCCCGCCAGGACAGCAAGAGACCCAGTACTTC,CASSAPPGQQETQYF
TRBD2,NA,TRBV7-2,TRBJ2-3,TGTGCCAGCAGCTTCAGCGGGGGGCCGGCAGATACGCAGTATTTT,CASSFSGGPADTQYF
TRBD1,NA,TRBV7-9,TRBJ1-5,TGTGCCAGCAGCTTGTTCCTAGGGACAGATGACAATCAGCCCCAGCATTTT,CASSLFLGTDDNQPQHF
NA,NA,TRBV18,TRBJ1-1,TGTGCCAGCGCAGAGATTGTGAACACTGAAGCTTTCTTT,CASAEIVNTEAFF
NA,NA,TRBV7-6,TRBJ2-7,TGTGCCAGCAGCCACAGTGGGGGGTACGAGCAGTACTTC,CASSHSGGYEQYF
TRBD2,few,TRBV7-2,TRBJ2-4,TGTGCCAGCAGCTTAGTTGGGACTAGCGGGAGAAGTGCCAAAAACATTCAGTACTTC,CASSLVGTSGRSAKNIQYF
TRBD2,many,TRBV7-6,TRBJ2-2,TGTGCCAGCAGCGGGACTAGCGGCCCCGCGAACACCGGGGAGCTGTTTTTT,CASSGTSGPANTGELFF
NA,few,TRBV7-2,TRBJ2-6,TGTGCCAGCAGCTTACTGACACCTACCTCTGGGGCCAACGTCCTGACTTTC,CASSLLTPTSGANVLTF
TRBD2,NA,TRBV7-2,TRBJ2-4,TGTGCCAGCAGCCAGACTAGCGGGAGAATTGGGGTCAAAAACATTCAGTACTTC,CASSQTSGRIGVKNIQYF
NA,many,TRBV7-2,TRBJ1-5,TGTGCCAGCAGCTTATCGGCTCTGGGGGTCAATCAGCCCCAGCATTTT,CASSLSALGVNQPQHF
NA,NA,TRBV10-3,TRBJ1-1,TGTGCCATCAGGATTCCAAGTGTGCAGGCAGCTTTCTTT,CAIRIPSVQAAFF
NA,NA,TRBV5-1,TRBJ2-7,TGCGCCAGCAGCTTGGACGTTCCCGCAGGGGACCTAAGGATCTACGAGCAGTACTTC,CASSLDVPAGDLRIYEQYF
TRBD2,few,TRBV28,TRBJ2-2,TGTGCCAGCATCGGAGCGGGGGCGCAGACCGGGGAGCTGTTTTTT,CASIGAGAQTGELFF
TRBD1,many,TRBV7-2,TRBJ2-5,TGTGCCAGCAGCCCCGGCCGGGACAGGGGAGTAGAGACCCAGTACTTC,CASSPGRDRGVETQYF
NA,NA,TRBV10-3,TRBJ1-1,TGTGCCATCAGTGAGTTTGGCACTGAAGCTTTCTTT,CAISEFGTEAFF
NA,NA,TRBV20-1,TRBJ2-1,TGCAGTGCTAGGGGCGGGTACTCCTACAATGAGCAGTTCTTC,CSARGGYSYNEQFF
NA,NA,TRBV5-6,TRBJ2-5,TGTGCCAGCAGCTTGGGTCAGGGCCATGAGACCCAGTACTTC,CASSLGQGHETQYF
NA,NA,TRBV20-1,TRBJ1-2,TGCAGTGCTGGAGAAGGATATGGCTACACCTTC,CSAGEGYGYTF
NA,few,TRBV7-2,TRBJ2-7,TGTGCCAGCAGCTTATTTCAGGGGCCCTACGAGCAGTACTTC,CASSLFQGPYEQYF
TRBD1,NA,TRBV12-3/TRBV12-4,TRBJ2-2,TGTGCCAGCACCCCGGGACAGGGGGCAGGAACCGGGGAGCTGTTTTTT,CASTPGQGAGTGELFF